This T cell receptor (beta chain) derives from a study of blood T cell repertoires in COVID-19. Looking at the study overall: Samples of COVID-19 (acute and convalescent) were obtained from the United States, Italy and Spain.

Original processing methods: Amplified reference gene primers provided the basis for estimating nucleated cell counts. Measured with immunoSEQ multiplex PCR; TCRdb has only the in-frame clones, and not every one. V, J and clone size are those of that table, while D and trimming were read from the DNA. The sample shows 400,000 to 550,000 clones, around 89% of them seen only once. V was trimmed by 3 bases and J by 9 bases, leaving 15 bases between them. Per the germline V gene, CDR1 is GTSNPN and CDR2 is SVGIG (reference sequence). This CDR3 region has 13 residues. The receptor was isolated from a young woman with acute or convalescent COVID-19. The sample was peripheral blood. V usage is TRBV30 and J usage is TRBJ1-5; unclear D gene. CDR3 in amino acids: CAWSPGRNAPQHF. As DNA, the CDR3 is TGTGCCTGGAGCCCGGGTAGGAACGCGCCCCAGCATTTT.